This T cell receptor (beta chain) was obtained from a study of T cells in women clearing cervical HPV infection. Study-wide background: Controls' single incident HPV16 infection cleared within 12 months without precancer.

The study, taken as a whole, reports: Each sample's T-cell count was unknown, possibly confounding richness. TRBV6-7 abundance was lower in cases than controls (around 0.11% versus 0.16%). CIN3+ cases had significantly higher TCR repertoire richness than controls, but evenness did not differ.

Trimming took 6 bases from V and 6 from J; bases not matched to a gene: 9. The CDR3 totals 16 residues. Germline CDR1 is SNHLY and CDR2 is FYNNEI. Profiled with immunoSEQ multiplex PCR; TCRdb holds only in-frame clones, not every one. The sample data list 35,000 to 50,000 clones. With regard to this clone: Its cognate antigen is unknown. The CDR3 extends 3 residues past the end of the read, so its final part is completed from the germline J gene.

The TCR sequence derives from a woman between 18 and 69 years old with a cervical HPV16 infection that either progressed to CIN3+ or cleared (not recorded which). The gene calls are TRBV2 and TRBJ2-1; 12 nucleotides align to TRBD2. The sample taken for sequencing was blood buffy coat. The covered CDR3 bases are TGTGCCAGCAGACCCCCCGGGACTAGCGGGTCCAATGAG. Its protein is CASRPPGTSGSNE. From start to end, the CDR3 is CASRPPGTSGSNEQFF.